Following are 28 T cell receptor beta chains from one sample sequenced in a study of T cells after yellow fever vaccination. Via MiXCR, TCRdb re-called the 5' RACE reads, giving one row per CDR3 protein. The table includes about 510,000 distinct CDR3 sequences, 21% detected once. The sample consisted of PBMCs, taken roughly 20 days after the first yellow fever vaccination. These TCRs come from a young man who received the YFV17D yellow fever vaccine.

This clonotype was counted only a few times. In nucleotides, the CDR3 is TGTGCCAGCAGCAGAGATGGGGCCAACTACAATGAGCAGTTCTTC. It encodes CASSRDGANYNEQFF. V is TRBV14 and J is TRBJ2-1, with D possibly being TRBD1 (5 bases). The length of the CDR3 is 15 residues. Trimming pared 5 bases from V and 3 bases from J, leaving 14 bases between. CDR1 is SGHDN and CDR2 is FVKESK in the germline V gene.

The chain uses TRBV24-1 and TRBJ2-1, with D perhaps being TRBD1 or TRBD2 (5 bases each). The CDR3 totals 17 residues. Germline V gene data show CDR1 as KGHDR and CDR2 as SFDVKD. V lost 2 bases, J lost 5 bases, and 18 bases lay in between. CDR3 DNA: TGTGCCACCAGTGATTGGGGGACGGAGGACCTACACAATGAGCAGTTCTTC. Its protein is CATSDWGTEDLHNEQFF.

The V gene is TRBV19, the J gene TRBJ2-2; D remains unclear. CDR1 LNHDA and CDR2 SQIVND come from the germline V gene (reference sequence). V was pared by 0 bases and J by 6 bases, with 17 bases between. The CDR3 is 17 residues long. In nucleotides, the CDR3 is TGTGCCAGTAGTATAGATGAGAGCTTCATGATCGCCGGGGAGCTGTTTTTT. This encodes CASSIDESFMIAGELFF. The full variable domain, in which reference TRBV19 and TRBJ2-2 provide the parts outside the CDR3, is DGGITQSPKYLFRKEGQNVTLSCEQNLNHDAMYWYRQDPGQGLRLIYYSQIVNDFQKGDIAEGYSVSREKKESFPLTVTSAQKNPTAFYLCASSIDESFMIAGELFFGEGSRLTVL.

The chain joins TRBV10-3 to TRBJ2-3; 11 nucleotides align to TRBD2. CDR1 and CDR2 (germline): ENHRY, SYGVKD. V shed 4 bases and J 0 bases; nucleotides not matched to a gene: 6. This CDR3 spans 17 amino acids. The CDR3 bases are TGTGCCATCAGTGGCCTAGCGGGGGGCGCTAGCACAGATACGCAGTATTTT. This sequence encodes CAISGLAGGASTDTQYF.

The V and J genes are TRBV9 and TRBJ2-1, with 9 positions matching TRBD1. Unmatched junction bases numbered 5, after V lost 3 bases and J lost 4 bases. Germline lookup yields CDR1 SGDLS and CDR2 YYNGEE. The CDR3 consists of 15 residues. The CDR3 reads CASSGMGQGYNEQFF. For the CDR3, the DNA is TGTGCCAGCAGCGGCATGGGACAGGGATACAATGAGCAGTTCTTC.

The table lists this clonotype with a few counts. The chain couples TRBV4-3 to TRBJ2-1; D ambiguous. Germline V gene data show CDR1 as LGHNA and CDR2 as YSLEER. The CDR3 loop spans 15 amino acids. The V end lost 0 bases, the J end lost 5 bases, and 11 bases lay between the germline ends. In DNA form, the CDR3 reads TGCGCCAGCAGCCAAGATTGGGGTCTCCACAATGAGCAGTTCTTC. Translating it yields CASSQDWGLHNEQFF.

The CDR3 DNA follows: TGCGCCAGCAGCAATTCGCCGGGACAGTCTTCACCCCTCCACTTT. Amino acid sequence: CASSNSPGQSSPLHF. V is TRBV5-1 and J is TRBJ1-6; 7 bases map to TRBD1. CDR3 length equals 15 residues. The germline V gene has CDR1 SGHRS and CDR2 YFSETQ. V trimming: 4 bases; J trimming: 9 bases; junction bases outside the gene matches: 10. Complete variable domain (other parts from reference TRBV5-1 and TRBJ1-6): KAGVTQTPRYLIKTRGQQVTLSCSPISGHRSVSWYQQTPGQGLQFLFEYFSETQRNKGNFPGRFSGRQFSNSRSEMNVSTLELGDSALYLCASSNSPGQSSPLHFGNGTRLTVT.

This chain connects TRBV6-1 to TRBJ2-2, with TRBD1 as a possible D gene (5 bases). Per the germline V gene, CDR1 is MNHNS and CDR2 is SASEGT. This CDR3 contains 13 residues. V was cut by 3 bases and J by 8 bases, with 10 bases left in between. CDR3 nucleotides: TGTGCCAGCAGTGATAGGGGATGGGGGGAGCTGTTTTTT. As protein: CASSDRGWGELFF.

The chain carries TRBV5-5 and TRBJ2-7, with TRBD1 identical over 9 bases. The CDR3 spans 17 residues. V lost 7 bases to trimming and J lost 0 bases; unmatched junction nucleotides: 14. Germline V CDR1 and CDR2: SGHKS, YYEKEE (reference sequence). CDR3 DNA: TGTGCCAGCGGCCCGGGACAGGGATTCCATGCCTCCTACGAGCAGTACGTC. This encodes CASGPGQGFHASYEQYV.

This clonotype was observed a few times. The V call is TRBV2, the J call TRBJ2-3; tentatively, D is TRBD1 (5 bases). V shed 4 bases and J shed 8 bases, with 13 bases lying between them. CDR1 SNHLY and CDR2 FYNNEI come from the germline V gene. The CDR3 is 13 amino acids. CDR3 DNA sequence: TGTGCCAGCAGTGCCGGAAATAGGGGTACGCAGTATTTT. It yields the protein CASSAGNRGTQYF.

The sample holds a few counts of this clonotype. This chain joins TRBV29-1 and TRBJ2-3, with 10 bases identical to TRBD2. V shed 4 bases and J 5 bases; nucleotides not matched to a gene: 6. CDR3 size: 14 residues. Germline V CDR1 and CDR2: SQVTM, ANQGSEA. DNA for the CDR3: TGCAGCGTTGTAGAGCGGGGGGGCGGAGATACGCAGTATTTT. Residues: CSVVERGGGDTQYF.

There are a few counts of this clonotype. This sequence joins TRBV7-9 and TRBJ2-5; 7 bases agree with TRBD2. The V segment lost 4 bases and the J segment 7 bases; nucleotides outside the gene matches: 6. The CDR3 is 13 amino acids. Germline loops: CDR1 SEHNR, CDR2 FQNEAQ (reference sequence). The DNA of the CDR3 is TGTGCCAGCAGCTCCCGGGAGGATGGGACCCAGTACTTC. This codes for CASSSREDGTQYF.

The chain recombines TRBV5-1 with TRBJ1-2; D gene uncertain. Germline loops: CDR1 SGHRS, CDR2 YFSETQ. The V gene lost 4 bases and the J gene lost 1 base, with 20 bases spanning the gap. The CDR3 sequence is 17 residues long. CDR3 amino acids: CASSPGPAEAINYGYTF. CDR3 sequence (DNA): TGCGCCAGCAGCCCCGGACCGGCAGAGGCCATTAACTATGGCTACACCTTC.

This clonotype was observed a handful of times. The chain recombines TRBV4-1 with TRBJ1-1; a weak D match, TRBD1 (5 bases). V was shortened by 0 bases and J by 0 bases, with 8 bases between the two germline ends. CDR1 MGHRA and CDR2 YSYEKL come from the germline V gene. The CDR3 sequence is 15 residues long. The CDR3 bases are TGCGCCAGCAGCCAAGACCCAGGGATGAACACTGAAGCTTTCTTT. Translating it yields CASSQDPGMNTEAFF.

The V gene is TRBV6-2 or TRBV6-3, the J gene TRBJ2-7; D ambiguous. The CDR3 has 13 amino acids. Germline CDR1 and CDR2: MNHEY and SVGEGT. V was shortened by 2 bases and J by 0 bases, with 5 bases between the two germline ends. The CDR3 region is CASSYGTSYEQYF. The CDR3 DNA reads TGTGCCAGCAGTTACGGTACCTCCTACGAGCAGTACTTC.

The chain couples TRBV6-1 to TRBJ2-7; D is perhaps TRBD1 (6 bases). Germline CDR1 is MNHNS and CDR2 is SASEGT. V lost 5 bases to trimming and J lost 5 bases, with 19 bases between them. There are 15 residues in the CDR3. DNA for the CDR3: TGTGCCAGCAGTCAAACCACGGACAGCGGACACGAGCAGTACGTC. Its protein product is CASSQTTDSGHEQYV.

The V and J genes are TRBV9 and TRBJ2-2; 9 bases are shared with TRBD1. This CDR3 contains 17 residues. With 3 bases clipped from V and 3 bases from J, the junction kept 9 bases outside the gene matches. CDR1 SGDLS and CDR2 YYNGEE come from the germline V gene. The CDR3 DNA is TGTGCCAGCAGCGGGTTCGCCGGGACAGGGCACACCGGGGAGCTGTTTTTT. Translation gives CASSGFAGTGHTGELFF.

A few counts support this clonotype. The chain is built from TRBV7-2 and TRBJ2-1, with D unclear. The CDR3 has 15 amino acids. Germline V gene sequence: CDR1 SGHTA, CDR2 FQGNSA. V was shortened by 1 base and J by 1 base, with 8 bases between the two germline ends. The CDR3 protein is CASSLGLGSYNEQFF. The CDR3 region has the DNA TGTGCCAGCAGCTTAGGGCTAGGTTCCTACAATGAGCAGTTCTTC.

This clonotype was observed a handful of times. The chain employs TRBV6-1 and TRBJ2-5; 9 positions match TRBD2. The CDR3 loop spans 15 amino acids. Germline V gene data show CDR1 as MNHNS and CDR2 as SASEGT. V was clipped by 4 bases and J by 0 bases; unmatched bases: 3. DNA of the CDR3: TGTGCCAGCAGTGTAAGCGGGGGGTACCAAGAGACCCAGTACTTC. It specifies CASSVSGGYQETQYF.

Only a few counts were recorded for this clonotype. The V gene is TRBV12-3 or TRBV12-4, the J gene TRBJ2-5, with TRBD2 identical over 12 bases. The CDR3 is 17 amino acids. The trim removed 3 bases at V and 5 bases at J, leaving 10 bases unmatched. CDR3 protein: CASSLSSGGVAGETQYF. In nucleotides, the CDR3 is TGTGCCAGCAGTTTGTCTAGCGGGGGGGTAGCCGGTGAGACCCAGTACTTC.

This clonotype was seen a handful of times. The chain employs TRBV10-1 and TRBJ2-2, with D tentatively TRBD1 (5 bases). CDR3 length: 14 amino acids. The germline V and J ends were trimmed by 3 bases and 5 bases, with 10 bases remaining between them. CDR1 is WNHNN, CDR2 SYGVQD, per germline (reference sequence). The CDR3 DNA follows: TGCGCCAGCAGTGAACGCAGGGATACCGGGGAGCTGTTTTTT. It translates to CASSERRDTGELFF.

V is TRBV20-1 and J is TRBJ1-2; D may be TRBD1 (5 bases). The CDR3 is 11 amino acids. The V gene lost 5 bases and the J gene lost 8 bases, with 12 bases spanning the gap. From germline, CDR1 is DFQATT and CDR2 SNEGSKA (reference sequence). DNA of the CDR3: TGCAGTGCTCTGCGAGGGGACGGCTACACCTTC. Its protein product is CSALRGDGYTF.

This clonotype showed up just a few times. The J gene is TRBJ1-1, the V gene TRBV5-5; D gene unclear. V dropped 1 base and J dropped 0 bases, with 7 bases sitting between them. The CDR3 contains 14 residues. CDR1 is SGHKS, CDR2 YYEKEE, per germline (reference sequence). For the CDR3, the DNA is TGTGCCAGCAGCTTGAGATATATGAACACTGAAGCTTTCTTT. Translating gives CASSLRYMNTEAFF.

The CDR3 loop reads CASSHYGQTNTEAFF. The CDR3 DNA sequence: TGTGCCAGCAGCCATTATGGACAGACTAACACTGAAGCTTTCTTT. The V and J genes are TRBV2 and TRBJ1-1, with a tentative D call TRBD1 (6 bases). The CDR3 is 15 residues long. Trimming took off 6 bases at V and 2 bases at J, with 16 bases between the two ends. Germline CDR1 and CDR2: SNHLY and FYNNEI.

The V and J genes are TRBV5-1 and TRBJ1-1, with no clear D. Trimming took off 5 bases at V and 7 bases at J, with 9 bases between the two ends. There are 11 residues in the CDR3. Germline V gene data show CDR1 as SGHRS and CDR2 as YFSETQ. This CDR3 reads CASRGLGEAFF. The CDR3 region has the DNA TGCGCCAGCAGGGGCCTTGGTGAAGCTTTCTTT.

The V and J genes are TRBV6-2 or TRBV6-3 and TRBJ2-7, with 11 bases lining up with TRBD2. Unmatched junction bases numbered 5, after V lost 3 bases and J lost 1 base. CDR3 length: 16 residues. CDR1 MNHEY and CDR2 SVGEGT come from the germline V gene. As DNA, the CDR3 is TGTGCCAGCAGTTATCCGACTAGCGGGGAGTCCTACGAGCAGTACGTC. This encodes CASSYPTSGESYEQYV.

This chain uses TRBV19 with TRBJ1-1; D gene unclear. CDR3 length equals 14 residues. Trimming left V 5 bases short and J 4 bases short, with 14 bases between. Germline V CDR1 and CDR2: LNHDA, SQIVND (reference sequence). CDR3 residues: CASSRREEATEAFF. In DNA, the CDR3 is TGTGCCAGTAGTCGACGGGAGGAGGCCACTGAAGCTTTCTTT.

J is TRBJ1-5 and V is TRBV18; D gene ambiguous. The V end was cut by 1 base, the J end by 7 bases, with 5 bases between. There are 12 residues in the CDR3. CDR1 and CDR2 (germline): KGHSH, LQKENI. CDR3 amino acids: CASSPQEQPQHF. CDR3 DNA: TGTGCCAGCTCACCACAGGAACAGCCCCAGCATTTT.